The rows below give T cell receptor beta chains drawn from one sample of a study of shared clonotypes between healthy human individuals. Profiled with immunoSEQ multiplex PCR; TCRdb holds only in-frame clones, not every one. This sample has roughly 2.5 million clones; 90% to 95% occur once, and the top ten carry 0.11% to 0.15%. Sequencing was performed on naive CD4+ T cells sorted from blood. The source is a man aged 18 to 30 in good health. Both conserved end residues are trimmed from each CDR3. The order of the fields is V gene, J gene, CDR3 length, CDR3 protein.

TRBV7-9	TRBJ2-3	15	ASSLRGTSRNTDTQY
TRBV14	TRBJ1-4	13	ASSHRAATNEKLF
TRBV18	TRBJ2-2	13	ASSPTGTGTGELF
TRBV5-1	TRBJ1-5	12	ASSTDGPNQPQH
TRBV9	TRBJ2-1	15	ASSVELRVSSYNEQF
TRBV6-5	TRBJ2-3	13	ASSPVVGVRITQY
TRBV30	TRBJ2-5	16	AWSQLRTLPSGRQTQY
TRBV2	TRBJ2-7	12	ASSVEDGTYEQY
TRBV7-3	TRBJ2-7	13	ASSREPGHGREQY
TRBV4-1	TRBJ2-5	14	ASSQDPAGRQETQY
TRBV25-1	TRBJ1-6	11	ASSGAGYSPLH
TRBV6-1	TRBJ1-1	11	ASRWGRETEAF
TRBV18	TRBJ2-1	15	ASSSRTSGHSYNEQF
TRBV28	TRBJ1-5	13	ASSSPALGNQPQH
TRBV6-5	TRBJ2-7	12	ASRGRGGAHEQY
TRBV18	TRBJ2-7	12	ASSPMGITYEQY
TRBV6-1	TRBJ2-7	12	ASSGTSNRYEQY
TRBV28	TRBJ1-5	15	ASSSRITGGRNQPQH
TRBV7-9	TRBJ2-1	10	ASTRTDSEQF
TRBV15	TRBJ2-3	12	ATSRVVTTDTQY
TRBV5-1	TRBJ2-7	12	ASSLGILVYEQY
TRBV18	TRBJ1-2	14	ASSLNLPGAGDGYT
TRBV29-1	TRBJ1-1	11	SVAKGLNTEAF
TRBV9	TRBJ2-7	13	ASSEQTTSPGEQY
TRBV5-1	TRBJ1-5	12	ASSLEQGDQPQH
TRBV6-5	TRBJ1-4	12	ASSYTATNEKLF
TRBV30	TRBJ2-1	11	AWGGEIINEQF
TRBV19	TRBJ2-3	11	ASVNLAEDTQY
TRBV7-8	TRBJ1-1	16	ASSRRPGQGAINTEAF
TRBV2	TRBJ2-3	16	ASSEALRAVPYTDTQY
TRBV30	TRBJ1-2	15	AWSTTRRRAGIQSYT
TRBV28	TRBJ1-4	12	ASQTGTGMEKLF
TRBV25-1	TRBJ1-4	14	ASSAGQGWGPEKLF
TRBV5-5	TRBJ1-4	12	ASSSTPLDEKLF
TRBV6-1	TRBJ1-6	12	ASRFGQPNSPLH
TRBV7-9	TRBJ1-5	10	ASSPGNQPQH
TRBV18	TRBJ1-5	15	ASSPTFRRYSNQPQH
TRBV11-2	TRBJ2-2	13	ASSLGQLNTGELF
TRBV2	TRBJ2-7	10	ASSVGSWEQY
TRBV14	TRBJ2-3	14	ASSQWGQSGTDTQY
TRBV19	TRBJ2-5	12	ASSSSWTLETQY
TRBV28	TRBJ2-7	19	ASSSDRDSFFQGRGFYEQY
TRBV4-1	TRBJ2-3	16	ASSPPKSPGRLTDTQY
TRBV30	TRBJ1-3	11	AWAGGAGNTIY
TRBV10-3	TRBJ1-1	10	AIRESGEGAF
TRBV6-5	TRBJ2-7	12	ASKTGQISYEQY
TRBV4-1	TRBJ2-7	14	ASSFLWGLVSYEQY